These 5 T cell receptor beta chains came from one sample sequenced in a study of T-cell reconstitution after alpha-beta-depleted transplantation in children. During its preparation, the TCRbeta library received unique molecular identifiers. TCRdb used MiXCR to reprocess the PCR reads, holding one entry per CDR3 protein. Of some 87,000 distinct CDR3 sequences listed, around 15% are singletons. The material sequenced was PBMCs, mostly from graft donor cells, taken 180 days after TCRalphabeta/CD19-depleted stem cell transplant. The receptors come from a male patient under 10 years old who had a stem cell transplant for acute lymphoblastic leukemia, so the T cells may come from the graft donor.

In its sample, this clonotype was seen many times. This chain connects TRBV11-2 to TRBJ2-1; a weak D match, TRBD1 (6 bases). V lost 5 bases to trimming and J lost 6 bases, with 20 bases between them. Germline CDR1 is SGHAT and CDR2 is FQNNGV. The length of the CDR3 is 16 residues. CDR3 sequence reads: CASSPFTGSQTNEQFF. Here the CDR3 DNA reads TGTGCCAGCAGCCCCTTTACAGGGAGCCAAACCAATGAGCAGTTCTTC. The whole variable domain, filled in from reference TRBV11-2 and TRBJ2-1, reads EAGVAQSPRYKIIEKRQSVAFWCNPISGHATLYWYQQILGQGPKLLIQFQNNGVVDDSQLPKDRFSAERLKGVDSTLKIQPAKLEDSAVYLCASSPFTGSQTNEQFFGPGTRLTVL.

This clonotype was found a few times. The chain recombines TRBV7-9 with TRBJ1-1; D not resolved. The V end lost 1 base, the J end lost 4 bases, and 4 bases lay between the germline ends. Germline CDR1 is SEHNR and CDR2 is FQNEAQ (reference sequence). This CDR3 is 12 amino acids long. The CDR3 DNA sequence: TGTGCCAGCAGCTTAGGGAGCACTGAAGCTTTCTTT. Protein product: CASSLGSTEAFF.

In this sample, this clonotype turned up a few times. The chain links TRBV7-9 to TRBJ1-6; 7 bases match TRBD1. V shed 3 bases, J shed 6 bases, and the junction held 5 bases outside the gene matches. Germline V gene data show CDR1 as SEHNR and CDR2 as FQNEAQ (reference sequence). This CDR3 contains 15 residues. In DNA form, the CDR3 reads TGTGCCAGCAGCTTCAGGACAGGAGCTAATTCACCCCTCCACTTT. Translating gives CASSFRTGANSPLHF.

This clonotype was observed many times. V usage is TRBV12-3 or TRBV12-4 and J usage is TRBJ2-7; D is possibly TRBD2 (6 bases). V shed 1 base and J shed 5 bases, with 9 bases lying between them. This CDR3 has 13 amino acids. CDR3 sequence: CASSLDGGNEQYF. The CDR3 DNA is TGTGCCAGCAGTTTAGACGGGGGTAACGAGCAGTACTTC.

Ten or more counts support this clonotype. V and J are TRBV29-1 and TRBJ2-1; possibly TRBD2 for D (7 bases). V lost 7 bases to trimming and J lost 5 bases, with 18 bases between them. Germline values: CDR1 SQVTM, CDR2 ANQGSEA. The CDR3 totals 14 residues. The CDR3 DNA follows: TGCAGCGCCGAACGGGGGGCAGGGGACAATGAGCAGTTCTTC. Encoded protein: CSAERGAGDNEQFF.